This T cell receptor beta chain was identified in a study of cytomegalovirus exposure and HLA in healthy donors. Study outcomes and limitations: According to an earlier analysis, most TCR beta V segments yielded productive rearrangements about 87% or about 30% of the time.

Of note for this clone: Its cognate antigen is unknown.

Donors showed nominal health when sampled, although they likely had unrecorded immune exposures. Primers: 60 Vbeta forward and 13 Jbeta reverse. Only in-frame clones appear in the TCRdb table, and some are missing; sequencing was by immunoSEQ multiplex PCR. This sample has under 150,000 clones, with 83% found just once. The source material was PBMCs. This clonotype was obtained from a man between 40 and 49 years old in good health and CMV-seronegative.

The CDR3 coding sequence is TGTGCCAGCAGCCCACTAGCGGGGGGGGGAGATACGCAGTATTTT. It translates to CASSPLAGGGDTQYF. The genes are TRBV2 and TRBJ2-3; 13 bases are a match to TRBD2. The J segment lost 5 bases and the V segment lost 6 bases, leaving 5 bases of the junction unmatched. The length of the CDR3 is 15 residues. Germline loops: CDR1 SNHLY, CDR2 FYNNEI.